The 21 T cell receptor beta chains presented below share a single source sample, sequenced in a study of T cell responses to AZD1222 COVID-19 vaccine listed by TCRdb under 2021. Receptor libraries were prepared by the immunoSEQ multiplex PCR assay. The source is immuneACCESS, and TCRdb retained only in-frame sequences with V and J called. Part of the clones is not carried over; for the studies checked, unresolved V genes explain less than half of this, and the remainder is unexplained. Here the sample has some 110,000 clones; approximately 93% occur a single time. The ten biggest clones cover 2.9% of the sample. This sample's time point label indicates: baseline before first vaccination. The specimen comprised peripheral blood, sampled on day 0 of AZD1222 vaccination. These receptors were collected from an adult in good health.

The V gene is TRBV4-2, the J gene TRBJ2-3; TRBD2 aligns across 16 bases. V was clipped by 3 bases and J by 4 bases; unmatched bases: 10. Germline loops: CDR1 LGHNA, CDR2 YNFKEQ. This CDR3 region has 19 residues. This CDR3 reads CASSHGTSGRALRADTQYF. CDR3 coding DNA: TGTGCCAGCAGCCACGGGACTAGCGGGAGGGCCTTACGGGCAGATACGCAGTATTTT.

The chain combines TRBV12-3 or TRBV12-4 with TRBJ2-7; 8 nucleotides align to TRBD1. The ends lost 1 base at V and 6 bases at J; junction bases unmatched: 2. This CDR3 comprises 13 residues. The CDR3 sequence is CASSLVGTGEQYF. In nucleotides, the CDR3 is TGTGCCAGCAGTTTAGTCGGGACAGGCGAGCAGTACTTC.

This sequence joins TRBV4-2 and TRBJ1-3; the D gene is possibly TRBD1 (6 bases). The CDR3 contains 14 residues. Germline CDR1 reads LGHNA; CDR2 reads YNFKEQ. Trimming pared 7 bases from V and 0 bases from J, leaving 10 bases between. The CDR3 nucleotides read TGTGCCAGCATGGGGGACAACTCTGGAAACACCATATATTTT. It specifies CASMGDNSGNTIYF.

The rearrangement links TRBV9 to TRBJ1-2; D gene uncertain. V was trimmed by 4 bases and J by 2 bases, leaving 6 bases between them. This CDR3 has 12 residues. In germline, CDR1 is SGDLS, CDR2 YYNGEE. The CDR3 nucleotides are TGTGCCAGCAGCCCCCTCAACTATGGCTACACCTTC. Protein product: CASSPLNYGYTF. The complete variable domain, with remaining parts taken from reference TRBV9 and TRBJ1-2, reads DSGVTQTPKHLITATGQRVTLRCSPRSGDLSVYWYQQSLDQGLQFLIQYYNGEERAKGNILERFSAQQFPDLHSELNLSSLELGDSALYFCASSPLNYGYTFGSGTRLTVV.

This clone has more than one count but fewer than ten. The CDR3 here is CASSMTVMIADTQYF. DNA for the CDR3: TGCGCCAGCAGCATGACCGTAATGATTGCAGATACGCAGTATTTT. The chain is built from TRBV5-1 and TRBJ2-3; D is ambiguous. This CDR3 is 15 amino acids long. Germline V gene data show CDR1 as SGHRS and CDR2 as YFSETQ. Trimming removed 4 bases from V and 4 bases from J, with 16 bases in between.

This sequence joins TRBV11-3 and TRBJ2-1; D is perhaps TRBD1 (6 bases). Trimming removed 5 bases at V and 6 bases at J, with 11 bases between. The CDR3 consists of 13 residues. CDR1 and CDR2 (germline): SGHNT, YENEEA. CDR3 nucleotide sequence: TGTGCCAGCAGCCCCCCGGACAGCAATGAGCAGTTCTTC. Its translation: CASSPPDSNEQFF. The complete variable domain, with remaining parts taken from reference TRBV11-3 and TRBJ2-1, reads EAGVVQSPRYKIIEKKQPVAFWCNPISGHNTLYWYLQNLGQGPELLIRYENEEAVDDSQLPKDRFSAERLKGVDSTLKIQPAELGDSAVYLCASSPPDSNEQFFGPGTRLTVL.

The chain recombines TRBV13 with TRBJ2-4; 7 bases line up with TRBD2. With 5 bases clipped from V and 0 bases from J, the junction kept 7 bases outside the gene matches. The CDR3 extends over 16 amino acids. The germline gives CDR1 PRHDT, CDR2 FYEKMQ (reference sequence). The CDR3 reads CASSPWGGRAKNIQYF. The CDR3 DNA reads TGTGCCAGCAGCCCCTGGGGAGGGCGAGCCAAAAACATTCAGTACTTC.

This rearrangement joins TRBV6-1 to TRBJ1-6; D is unclear. CDR1 and CDR2 (germline): MNHNS, SASEGT. V gave up 3 bases and J gave up 7 bases, with 16 bases separating them. CDR3 length equals 16 residues. CDR3 protein: CASSDRRVTVNSPLHF. The CDR3 DNA reads TGTGCCAGCAGTGATCGGCGGGTGACCGTAAATTCACCCCTCCACTTT.

The chain uses TRBV11-2 and TRBJ1-1; D possibly corresponds to TRBD1 (6 bases). Germline CDR1 is SGHAT and CDR2 is FQNNGV. The CDR3 runs to 12 residues. Trimming pared 5 bases from V and 12 bases from J, leaving 16 bases between. The CDR3 loop is CASSERQVLSFF. As DNA, the CDR3 is TGTGCCAGCAGCGAACGACAGGTTTTGTCTTTCTTT.

This sequence joins TRBV15 and TRBJ1-5; no reliable D call. Trimming left V 3 bases short and J 0 bases short, with 6 bases between. Germline V gene data show CDR1 as LNHNV and CDR2 as YYDKDF (reference sequence). CDR3 length equals 14 residues. The CDR3 protein is CATSRQYSNQPQHF. The DNA of the CDR3 is TGTGCCACCAGCAGGCAGTATAGCAATCAGCCCCAGCATTTT.

The chain couples TRBV11-2 to TRBJ2-2; 9 bases are shared with TRBD2. Germline CDR1 reads SGHAT; CDR2 reads FQNNGV. After removal of 4 bases from V and 7 bases from J, the junction contained 4 bases not matched to a gene. The CDR3 covers 14 residues. As DNA, the CDR3 is TGTGCCAGCAGCTATAGCGGGAGTGTCGGGGAGCTGTTTTTT. Protein: CASSYSGSVGELFF.

This chain joins TRBV4-1 and TRBJ2-3, with D perhaps matching TRBD1 or TRBD2 (5 bases each). Looked up from germline, CDR1 is MGHRA and CDR2 is YSYEKL. The V end was cut by 0 bases, the J end by 6 bases, with 13 bases between. The CDR3 is 15 residues long. The CDR3 nucleotides read TGCGCCAGCAGCCAAGAGGGACGGCCGCTGGATACGCAGTATTTT. Translating gives CASSQEGRPLDTQYF.

The rearrangement joins TRBV24-1 to TRBJ2-2; tentative D call: TRBD2 (6 bases). Germline V gives CDR1 KGHDR, CDR2 SFDVKD. The length of the CDR3 is 15 residues. Trimming pared 1 base from V and 6 bases from J, leaving 11 bases between. This CDR3 reads CATSDLESGPGELFF. In DNA, the CDR3 is TGTGCCACCAGTGATTTAGAAAGCGGGCCCGGGGAGCTGTTTTTT.

The chain carries TRBV27 and TRBJ2-7; TRBD2 agrees at 9 bases. The CDR3 length is 16 residues. The ends lost 3 bases at V and 2 bases at J; junction bases unmatched: 8. Germline CDR1 and CDR2: MNHEY and SMNVEV (reference sequence). CDR3 region: CASSFGSGGTTYEQYF. The CDR3 DNA reads TGTGCCAGCAGTTTCGGGAGCGGGGGGACAACCTACGAGCAGTACTTC.

This sequence joins TRBV7-8 and TRBJ1-2, with TRBD1 matching over 8 bases. Germline values: CDR1 SGHVS, CDR2 FQNEAQ. J lost 6 bases, V lost 2 bases, and 20 bases had no gene match. This CDR3 is 19 amino acids long. The CDR3 region has the DNA TGTGCCAGCAGCTTAAAACGTAGTGCGGCAGGGGGCAACGGGGATGGCTACACCTTC. This encodes CASSLKRSAAGGNGDGYTF.

J is TRBJ2-7 and V is TRBV3-1 (or the pseudogene TRBV3-2); no reliable D call. With 0 bases removed from V and 3 bases from J, the gap between germline ends came to 9 bases. CDR3 length: 14 amino acids. Germline V lookup: CDR1 LGHDT, CDR2 YNNKEL (reference sequence). The CDR3 spells CASSQDPSGYEQYF. The CDR3 bases are TGTGCCAGCAGCCAAGACCCCTCGGGCTACGAGCAGTACTTC.

The chain is built from TRBV23-1 and TRBJ2-7, with D perhaps matching TRBD2 (7 bases). TRBV23-1 belongs to the ORF category, with a function that is uncertain. Trimming took off 3 bases at V and 5 bases at J, with 20 bases between the two ends. The CDR3 covers 16 residues. CDR3 bases: TGCGCCAGCAGTCACTCGAAGCGCCGGGGGGCGGACGAGCAGTACTTC. This codes for CASSHSKRRGADEQYF.

V gene TRBV7-3 combines with J gene TRBJ2-3, with 8 bases matching TRBD2. The CDR3 runs to 15 residues. V lost 5 bases and J lost 2; bases outside the gene matches: 6. The V gene's germline CDR1 is SGHTA and CDR2 FQGTGA. CDR3 sequence reads: CASSPVAGNTDTQYF. The DNA of the CDR3 is TGTGCCAGCAGCCCCGTAGCGGGAAACACAGATACGCAGTATTTT.

The chain has TRBV7-9 and TRBJ1-1; no reliable D call. Germline CDR1 SEHNR, CDR2 FQNEAQ (reference sequence). The CDR3 is 11 residues long. Trimming shortened V by 5 bases and J by 7 bases, and 8 bases separated the two germline ends. The CDR3 spells CASSRTHEAFF. In DNA, the CDR3 is TGTGCCAGCAGCCGTACACATGAAGCTTTCTTT.

The chain uses TRBV27 and TRBJ2-7; TRBD1 or TRBD2 may be the D gene (5 bases each). V dropped 5 bases and J dropped 6 bases, with 17 bases sitting between them. Per germline, CDR1 MNHEY and CDR2 SMNVEV (reference sequence). The CDR3 sequence is 14 residues long. The CDR3 protein is CASSTGTLLSEQYF. The CDR3, as DNA: TGTGCCAGCAGTACCGGGACCTTACTTTCCGAGCAGTACTTC.

This chain joins TRBV30 and TRBJ1-2; D is unclear. Trimming removed 0 bases at V and 3 bases at J, with 8 bases between. The CDR3 loop spans 13 amino acids. Per the germline V gene, CDR1 is GTSNPN and CDR2 is SVGIG (reference sequence). The CDR3 region has the DNA TGTGCCTGGAGTGTTGGGTCGTACTATGGCTACACCTTC. Translation: CAWSVGSYYGYTF.